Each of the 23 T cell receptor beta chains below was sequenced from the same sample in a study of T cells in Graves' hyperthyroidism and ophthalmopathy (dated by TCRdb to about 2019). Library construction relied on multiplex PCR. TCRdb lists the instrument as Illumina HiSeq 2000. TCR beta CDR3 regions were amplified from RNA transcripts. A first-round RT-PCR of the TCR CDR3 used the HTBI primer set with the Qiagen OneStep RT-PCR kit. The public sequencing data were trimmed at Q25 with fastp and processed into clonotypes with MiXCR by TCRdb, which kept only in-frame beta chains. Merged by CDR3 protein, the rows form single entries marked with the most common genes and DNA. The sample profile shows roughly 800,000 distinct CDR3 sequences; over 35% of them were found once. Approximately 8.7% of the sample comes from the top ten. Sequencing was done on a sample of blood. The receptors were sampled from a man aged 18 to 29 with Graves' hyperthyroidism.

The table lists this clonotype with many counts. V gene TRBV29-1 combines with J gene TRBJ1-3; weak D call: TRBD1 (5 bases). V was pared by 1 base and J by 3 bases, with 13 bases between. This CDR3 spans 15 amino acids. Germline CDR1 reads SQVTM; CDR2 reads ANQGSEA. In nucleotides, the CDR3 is TGCAGCGTTGAAGGGGCAGGGCCTCATGGAAACACCATATATTTT. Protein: CSVEGAGPHGNTIYF. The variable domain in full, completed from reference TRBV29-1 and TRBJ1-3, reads SAVISQKPSRDICQRGTSLTIQCQVDSQVTMMFWYRQQPGQSLTLIATANQGSEATYESGFVIDKFPISRPNLTFSTLTVSNMSPEDSSIYLCSVEGAGPHGNTIYFGEGSWLTVV.

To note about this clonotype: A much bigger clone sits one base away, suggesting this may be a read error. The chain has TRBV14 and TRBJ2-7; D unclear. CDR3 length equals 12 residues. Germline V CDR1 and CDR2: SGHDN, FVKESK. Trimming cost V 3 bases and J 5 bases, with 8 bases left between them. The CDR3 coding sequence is TGTGCCAGCAGCCACCGTAAAGACGAGCAGTACTTC. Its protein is CASSHRKDEQYF. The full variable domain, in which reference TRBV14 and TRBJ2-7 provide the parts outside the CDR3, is EAGVTQFPSHSVIEKGQTVTLRCDPISGHDNLYWYRRVMGKEIKFLLHFVKESKQDESGMPNNRFLAERTGGTYSTLKVQPAELEDSGVYFCASSHRKDEQYFGPGTRLTVT.

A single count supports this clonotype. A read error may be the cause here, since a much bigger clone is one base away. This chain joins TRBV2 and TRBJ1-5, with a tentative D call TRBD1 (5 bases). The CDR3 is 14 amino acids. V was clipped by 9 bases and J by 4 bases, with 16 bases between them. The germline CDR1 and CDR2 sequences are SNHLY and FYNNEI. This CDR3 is CARGGTAGNQPQHF. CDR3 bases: TGTGCCAGGGGGGGGACGGCGGGAAATCAGCCCCAGCATTTT.

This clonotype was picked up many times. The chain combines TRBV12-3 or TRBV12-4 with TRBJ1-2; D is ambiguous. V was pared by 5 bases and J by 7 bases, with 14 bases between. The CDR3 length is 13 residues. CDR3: CASSLGPAPGYTF. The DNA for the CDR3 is TGTGCCAGCAGTCTCGGACCGGCCCCTGGCTACACCTTC.

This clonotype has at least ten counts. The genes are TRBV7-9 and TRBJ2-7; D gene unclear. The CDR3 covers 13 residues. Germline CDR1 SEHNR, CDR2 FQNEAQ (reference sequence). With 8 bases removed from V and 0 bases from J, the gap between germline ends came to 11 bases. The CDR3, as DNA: TGTGCCAGCCGAAGTGGTTCCTCCTACGAGCAGTACTTC. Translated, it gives CASRSGSSYEQYF.

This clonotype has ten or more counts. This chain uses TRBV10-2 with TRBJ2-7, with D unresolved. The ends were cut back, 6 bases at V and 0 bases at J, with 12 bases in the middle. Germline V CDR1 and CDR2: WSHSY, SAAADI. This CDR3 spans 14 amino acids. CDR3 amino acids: CASRPDGSSYEQYF. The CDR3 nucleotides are TGCGCCAGCAGACCCGACGGAAGCTCCTACGAGCAGTACTTC.

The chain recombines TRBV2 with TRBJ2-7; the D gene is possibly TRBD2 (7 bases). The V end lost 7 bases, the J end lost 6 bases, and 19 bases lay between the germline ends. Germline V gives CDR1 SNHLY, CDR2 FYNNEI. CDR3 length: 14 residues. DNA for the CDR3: TGTGCCAGCAAGGGGGACTCCGGGAGGAGCGAGCAGTACTTC. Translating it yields CASKGDSGRSEQYF.

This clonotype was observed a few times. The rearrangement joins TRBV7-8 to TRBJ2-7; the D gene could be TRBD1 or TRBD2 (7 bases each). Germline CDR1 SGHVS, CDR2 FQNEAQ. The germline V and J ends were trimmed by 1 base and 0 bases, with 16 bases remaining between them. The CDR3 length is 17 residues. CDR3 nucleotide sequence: TGTGCCAGCAGCTTAGTGGGGGGGGGACAGAGCTCCTACGAGCAGTACTTC. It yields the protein CASSLVGGGQSSYEQYF.

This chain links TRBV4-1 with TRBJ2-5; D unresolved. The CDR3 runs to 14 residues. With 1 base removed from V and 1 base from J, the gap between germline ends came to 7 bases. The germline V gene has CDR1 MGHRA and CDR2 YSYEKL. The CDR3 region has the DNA TGCGCCAGCAGCCAAGGTCCGCTCCAAGAGACCCAGTACTTC. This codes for CASSQGPLQETQYF.

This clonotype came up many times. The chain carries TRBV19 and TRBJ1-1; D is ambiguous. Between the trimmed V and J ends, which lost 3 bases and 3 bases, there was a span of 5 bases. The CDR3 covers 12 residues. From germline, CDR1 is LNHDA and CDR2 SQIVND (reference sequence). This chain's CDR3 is CASSMQDTEAFF. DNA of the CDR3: TGTGCCAGTAGTATGCAGGACACTGAAGCTTTCTTT.

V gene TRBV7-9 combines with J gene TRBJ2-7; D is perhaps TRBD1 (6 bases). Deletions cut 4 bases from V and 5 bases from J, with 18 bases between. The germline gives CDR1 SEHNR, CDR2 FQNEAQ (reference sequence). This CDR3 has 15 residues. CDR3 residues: CASSSPQGPPHEQYF. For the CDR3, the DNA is TGTGCCAGCAGCTCCCCGCAGGGGCCCCCCCACGAGCAGTACTTC. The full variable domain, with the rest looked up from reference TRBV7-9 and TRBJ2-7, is DTGVSQNPRHKITKRGQNVTFRCDPISEHNRLYWYRQTLGQGPEFLTYFQNEAQLEKSRLLSDRFSAERPKGSFSTLEIQRTEQGDSAMYLCASSSPQGPPHEQYFGPGTRLTVT.

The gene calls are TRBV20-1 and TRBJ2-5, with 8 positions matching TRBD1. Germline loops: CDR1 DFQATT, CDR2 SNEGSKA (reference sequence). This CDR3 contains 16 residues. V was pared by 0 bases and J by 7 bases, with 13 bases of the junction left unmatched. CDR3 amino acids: CSARDLGAGGGGTQYF. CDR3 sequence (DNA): TGCAGTGCTAGAGATCTTGGGGCAGGGGGCGGAGGGACCCAGTACTTC.

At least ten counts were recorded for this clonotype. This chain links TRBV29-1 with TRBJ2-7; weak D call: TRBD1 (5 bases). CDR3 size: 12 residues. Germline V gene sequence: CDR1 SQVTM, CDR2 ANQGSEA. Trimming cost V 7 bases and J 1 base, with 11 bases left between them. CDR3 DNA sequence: TGCAGCGCCACAGACAGTTCCTACGAGCAGTACTTC. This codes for CSATDSSYEQYF.

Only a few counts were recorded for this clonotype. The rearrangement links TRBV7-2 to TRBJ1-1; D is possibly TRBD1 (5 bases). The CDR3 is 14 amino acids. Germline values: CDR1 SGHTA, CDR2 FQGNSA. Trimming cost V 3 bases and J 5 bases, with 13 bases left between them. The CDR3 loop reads CASSFTQGTTEAFF. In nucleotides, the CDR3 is TGTGCCAGCAGCTTTACCCAGGGAACTACTGAAGCTTTCTTT. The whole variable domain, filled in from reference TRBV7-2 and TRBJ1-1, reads GAGVSQSPSNKVTEKGKDVELRCDPISGHTALYWYRQSLGQGLEFLIYFQGNSAPDKSGLPSDRFSAERTGGSVSTLTIQRTQQEDSAVYLCASSFTQGTTEAFFGQGTRLTVV.

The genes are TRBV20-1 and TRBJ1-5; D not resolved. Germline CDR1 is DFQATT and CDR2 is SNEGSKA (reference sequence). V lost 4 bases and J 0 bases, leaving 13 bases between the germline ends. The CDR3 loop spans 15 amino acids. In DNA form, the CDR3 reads TGCAGTGCTATGTCGGGTTTTCATAGCAATCAGCCCCAGCATTTT. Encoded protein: CSAMSGFHSNQPQHF.

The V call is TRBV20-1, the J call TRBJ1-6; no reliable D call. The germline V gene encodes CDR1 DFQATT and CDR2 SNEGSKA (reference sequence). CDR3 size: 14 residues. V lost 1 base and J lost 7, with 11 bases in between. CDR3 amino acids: CSARVRGGNSPLHF. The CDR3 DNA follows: TGCAGTGCTAGAGTCCGGGGAGGCAATTCACCCCTCCACTTT.

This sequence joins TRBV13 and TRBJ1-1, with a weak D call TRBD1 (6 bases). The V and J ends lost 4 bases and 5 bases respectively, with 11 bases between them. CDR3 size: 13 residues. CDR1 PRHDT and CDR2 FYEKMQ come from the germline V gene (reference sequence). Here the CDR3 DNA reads TGTGCCAGCAGCTGGGGGGCGGGGACTGAAGCTTTCTTT. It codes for CASSWGAGTEAFF.

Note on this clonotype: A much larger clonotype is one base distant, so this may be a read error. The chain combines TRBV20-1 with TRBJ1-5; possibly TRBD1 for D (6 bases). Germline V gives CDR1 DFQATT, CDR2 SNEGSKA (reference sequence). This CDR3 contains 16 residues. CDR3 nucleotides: TGCAGTGCTAGAGATCTGGACAGTCTCAGCAGTCAGCCCCAGCATTTT. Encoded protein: CSARDLDSLSSQPQHF.

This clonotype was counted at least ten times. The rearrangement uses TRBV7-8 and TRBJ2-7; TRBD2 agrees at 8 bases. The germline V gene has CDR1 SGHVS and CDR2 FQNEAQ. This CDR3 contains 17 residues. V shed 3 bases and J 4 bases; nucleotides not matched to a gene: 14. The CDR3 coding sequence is TGTGCCAGCAGCTTGGGTGTCGGGAGGGCGTGGGGTTACGAGCAGTACTTC. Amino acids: CASSLGVGRAWGYEQYF.

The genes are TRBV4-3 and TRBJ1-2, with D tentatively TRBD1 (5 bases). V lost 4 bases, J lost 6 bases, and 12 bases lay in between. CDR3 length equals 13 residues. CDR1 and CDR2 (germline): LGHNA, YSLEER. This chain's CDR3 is CASSRTTVDGYTF. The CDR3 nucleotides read TGCGCCAGCAGCCGCACGACAGTGGATGGCTACACCTTC.

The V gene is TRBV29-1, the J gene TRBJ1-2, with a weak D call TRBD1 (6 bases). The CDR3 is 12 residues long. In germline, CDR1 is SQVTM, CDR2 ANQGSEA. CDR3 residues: CTERRGAHGYTF. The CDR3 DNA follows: TGCACCGAAAGAAGGGGGGCTCATGGCTACACCTTC.

DNA for the CDR3: TGCAGTGCCAGGGCGGCAGGGAAACAGCCCCAGCATTTT. Its protein product is CSARAAGKQPQHF. This sequence joins TRBV20-1 and TRBJ1-5; a possible D gene is TRBD1 (5 bases). Deletions cut 6 bases from V and 7 bases from J, with 16 bases between. The CDR3 runs 13 residues. Germline V gene sequence: CDR1 DFQATT, CDR2 SNEGSKA (reference sequence).

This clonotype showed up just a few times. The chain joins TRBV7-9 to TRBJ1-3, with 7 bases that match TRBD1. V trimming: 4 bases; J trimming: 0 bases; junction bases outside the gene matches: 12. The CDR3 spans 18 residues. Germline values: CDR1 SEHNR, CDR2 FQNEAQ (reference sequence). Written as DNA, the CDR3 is TGTGCCAGCAGCTCTTCAAAGAAAGACAGGGACTCTGGAAACACCATATATTTT. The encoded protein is CASSSSKKDRDSGNTIYF.